The rows below give T cell receptor beta chains drawn from one sample of a study of Graves' ophthalmopathy and Graves' hyperthyroidism. TCRdb used MiXCR to reprocess the multiplex PCR reads, holding one entry per CDR3 protein. Here the sample spans hundreds of thousands of distinct CDR3 sequences, about 21% being singletons. The sample taken for sequencing was peripheral blood. These receptors originate from a woman under 30 with stable Graves' hyperthyroidism. CDR3s include the opening cysteine and the closing phenylalanine or tryptophan. D genes are given only for firm matches. A clone size is listed for some rows: how often the clone was seen (once, few, many), or a class if it is expanded.

d_gene,j_gene,v_gene,abundance,CDR3nt,CDR3aa
NA,TRBJ1-1,TRBV12-3/TRBV12-4,NA,TGTGCCAGCAGACCCCACAAGAACACTGAAGCTTTCTTT,CASRPHKNTEAFF
NA,TRBJ1-3,TRBV6-1,many,TGTGCCAGCCGCGGTACTGGAAACACCATATATTTT,CASRGTGNTIYF
NA,TRBJ1-3,TRBV28,many,TGTGCCAGCAGTTTCGACTTACGAAGCTCTGGAAACACCATATATTTT,CASSFDLRSSGNTIYF
TRBD2,TRBJ2-5,TRBV11-2,NA,TGTGCCAGCAGCCAGGGACTAGCGGGGGTAACCCAAGAGACCCAGTACTTC,CASSQGLAGVTQETQYF
NA,TRBJ2-7,TRBV28,many,TGTGCCAGCAGTTTTTTAGGGTTGCGCGAGCAGTACTTC,CASSFLGLREQYF
NA,TRBJ2-2,TRBV9,NA,TGTGCCAGCAGCGTAGCTTTCTCCGGGGAGCTGTTTTTT,CASSVAFSGELFF
NA,TRBJ2-3,TRBV2,few,TGTGCCAGCGACGCTAGCACAGATACGCAGTATTTT,CASDASTDTQYF
NA,TRBJ1-5,TRBV2,NA,TGTGCCAGCAGTGTTCAAGCCGGCTACAATCAGCCCCAGCATTTT,CASSVQAGYNQPQHF
NA,TRBJ2-1,TRBV12-3/TRBV12-4,many,TGTGCCAGCAGTTTATGGGGGGGCGGGAGCTCCTACAATGAGCAGTTCTTC,CASSLWGGGSSYNEQFF
NA,TRBJ2-7,TRBV11-1,few,TGTGCCAGCAGCTTATACGGGGATCTAGAGAAACTCTACGAGCAGTACTTC,CASSLYGDLEKLYEQYF
NA,TRBJ2-7,TRBV20-1,many,TGCAGTGCTCACAGGCCTGGTCGTACCTACGAGCAGTACTTC,CSAHRPGRTYEQYF
NA,TRBJ1-5,TRBV7-2,many,TGTGCCAGCAGCAGAGACGCTCAGCCCCAGCATTTT,CASSRDAQPQHF
NA,TRBJ1-1,TRBV2,many,TGTGCCAGCAGTGGGCAGAGGGACACTGAAGCTTTCTTT,CASSGQRDTEAFF
NA,TRBJ2-2,TRBV2,many,TGTGCCAGATCCCGGGAGCACGGGGCCGGGGAGCTGTTTTTT,CARSREHGAGELFF
NA,TRBJ2-5,TRBV12-3/TRBV12-4,many,TGTGCCAGCAGTTTAGCCCGCGGCGCGCCAGAGACCCAGTACTTC,CASSLARGAPETQYF
TRBD1,TRBJ1-3,TRBV9,many,TGTGCCAGCAGCGGACAATCAGGACAGGGGAGATTACCGTCTGGAAACACCATATATTTT,CASSGQSGQGRLPSGNTIYF
NA,TRBJ2-7,TRBV12-3/TRBV12-4,NA,TGTGCCAGCAGTTTTGGCGGGACGGGATTATACGAGCAGTACTTC,CASSFGGTGLYEQYF
TRBD1,TRBJ2-5,TRBV28,many,TGTGCCAGCAGACAGACAGGGGGCGGGGAGACCCAGTACTTC,CASRQTGGGETQYF
NA,TRBJ1-2,TRBV30,NA,TGTGCCTACTCCCCTGGGTACGGCTACACCTTC,CAYSPGYGYTF
TRBD1,TRBJ2-2,TRBV6-1,NA,TGTGTCAGCAGTGAAGGGACAGGGTCCACCGGGGAGCTGTTTTTT,CVSSEGTGSTGELFF
NA,TRBJ1-5,TRBV9,NA,TGTGCCAGCAGCGTAGGTGACCATAGCAATCAGCCCCAGCATTTT,CASSVGDHSNQPQHF
TRBD1,TRBJ2-7,TRBV24-1,NA,TGTGCCACCAGTGATGGACAGGGTTTGAACTACGAGCAGTACTTC,CATSDGQGLNYEQYF
NA,TRBJ1-2,TRBV6-5,NA,TGTGCCAGCAGTTACGCGGCCTGGAGTTATGGCTACACCTTC,CASSYAAWSYGYTF
TRBD1,TRBJ1-5,TRBV6-2/TRBV6-3,NA,TGTGCCAGCAGATACGCACGGGACAGGGAGATAATCAGGGATCAGCCCCAGCATTTT,CASRYARDREIIRDQPQHF
NA,TRBJ1-1,TRBV11-2,many,TGTGCCAGCAGTTCAATTAACGTAAGAAGGCTGAACACTGAAGCTTTCTTT,CASSSINVRRLNTEAFF
TRBD1,TRBJ1-2,TRBV30,many,TGTGCCTGGAGTGTACTCAGGACAGGGGGAGGCTATGGCTACACCTTC,CAWSVLRTGGGYGYTF
TRBD1,TRBJ2-7,TRBV13,many,TGTGCCAGCAGCTTAGACGGGGACAGGGCCCACGAGCAGTACTTC,CASSLDGDRAHEQYF
NA,TRBJ2-7,TRBV29-1,many,TGCAGCGTTGAGAGAGCCTACGAGCAGTACTTC,CSVERAYEQYF
NA,TRBJ1-5,TRBV7-6,NA,TGTGCCAGCAGCTTAAGCCCAATCAGGGCCACTAATCAGCCCCAGCATTTT,CASSLSPIRATNQPQHF
TRBD1,TRBJ2-2,TRBV7-9,many,TGTGCCAGCGGACAGGAGAACACCGGGGAGCTGTTTTTT,CASGQENTGELFF
TRBD1,TRBJ2-2,TRBV30,few,TGTGCCTGGGCGCTGGGCCCGGGACAGGGAAGCCGGGAGCTGTTTTTT,CAWALGPGQGSRELFF
NA,TRBJ2-2,TRBV6-2/TRBV6-3,many,TGTGCCAGCAGTTACTGGGAGCGCGTTGGAGCCGGGGAGCTGTTTTTT,CASSYWERVGAGELFF
NA,TRBJ2-5,TRBV7-9,many,TGTGCCAGCAGCTTGGCAGACAAGACCCAGTACTTC,CASSLADKTQYF
NA,TRBJ2-7,TRBV5-1,few,TGCGCCAGCAGCTTGAGTCAGGGAGGAAACGAGCAGTACTTC,CASSLSQGGNEQYF
NA,TRBJ2-7,TRBV6-1,NA,TGTGCCGCTAGGGGTTTGGACGAGCAGTACTTC,CAARGLDEQYF
TRBD1,TRBJ1-2,TRBV28,NA,TGTGCCAGCAGTTTACATGGCAGGGGGTATGGCTACACCTTC,CASSLHGRGYGYTF
TRBD1,TRBJ2-5,TRBV20-1,NA,TGCAGTGCTTCCGGGACAGGGAGGAAGACCCAGTACTTC,CSASGTGRKTQYF
NA,TRBJ1-5,TRBV24-1,many,TGTGCCACCAGTCTCCGGGGGACGGATCAGCCCCAGCATTTT,CATSLRGTDQPQHF
NA,TRBJ2-7,TRBV5-1,many,TGCGCCAGCATCTTGTTTGAGCTGAGAACCTACGAGCAGTACTTC,CASILFELRTYEQYF
TRBD1,TRBJ1-5,TRBV6-1,many,TGTGCCATCAGTGAAGCGGGACAGGTAAATCAGCCCCAGCATTTT,CAISEAGQVNQPQHF
NA,TRBJ2-6,TRBV28,many,TGTGCCAGCAGTTTAACCGGGGAGAGTAGCTCTGGGGCCAACGTCCTGACTTTC,CASSLTGESSSGANVLTF
NA,TRBJ2-2,TRBV19,few,TGTGCCAGTAGCTGGGGCAGAGACACCGGGGAGCTGTTTTTT,CASSWGRDTGELFF